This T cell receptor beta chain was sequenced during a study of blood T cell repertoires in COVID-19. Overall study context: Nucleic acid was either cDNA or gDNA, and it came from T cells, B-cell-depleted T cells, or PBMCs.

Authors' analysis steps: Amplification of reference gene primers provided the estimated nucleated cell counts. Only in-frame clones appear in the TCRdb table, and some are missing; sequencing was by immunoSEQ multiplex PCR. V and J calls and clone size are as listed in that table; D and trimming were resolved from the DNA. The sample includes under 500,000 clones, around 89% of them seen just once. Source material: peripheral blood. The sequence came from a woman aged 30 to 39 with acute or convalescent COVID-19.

The CDR3: CASSQEQGDGTDTQYF. The CDR3 DNA is TGTGCCAGCAGCCAAGAACAGGGCGACGGCACAGATACGCAGTATTTT. The chain joins TRBV14 to TRBJ2-3; possibly TRBD1 for D (6 bases). CDR1 is SGHDN, CDR2 FVKESK, per germline. This CDR3 comprises 16 residues. V lost 0 bases and J lost 1, with 11 bases in between.